A selection of T cell receptor beta chains follows, all from one sample in a study of beta chain features in type 1 diabetes. The protocol was immunoSEQ multiplex PCR, while the TCRdb copy is restricted to in-frame clones and leaves out a portion. Of some 400,000 clones detected, less than 15% appear once; the ten largest clones hold 0.019%. Sequenced input: naive CD4+ T cells from blood. The receptors shown here come from a young woman in good health. Each CDR3 is given without its conserved first and last residue. Clone size is not always given. Where it is, it says once, few, many or a class for expanded clones.

abundance	v_gene	CDR3aa
few	TRBV30	AWRSGGARGYT
.	TRBV18	ASSPRDSDDEQY
.	TRBV5-1	ASSPGTDGAEQY
few	TRBV6-6	ASSSAAGSQY
.	TRBV5-1	ASSLEVVGGVQF
.	TRBV5-1	ASSEPSGVSYEQY
.	TRBV11-3	ASSIVASREVF
few	TRBV5-4	ASSLGNRPGKVSYNEQF
.	TRBV9	ASSVAPGRPWGETQY
.	TRBV11-2	ASEGQGAGGYT
few	TRBV28	ASVQGGSYEQY
.	TRBV28	ASTTRRGTGYT
few	TRBV6-5	ASSPQGDYGYT
few	TRBV7-8	ASSGGLAGYTDTQY
.	TRBV30	AWSVSGGRNQPQH
few	TRBV28	ASMRTYEQY
.	TRBV28	ASSLSVRAYEQY
few	TRBV12-5	ASGLGLQETQY
few	TRBV10-3	AISELLQETQY
.	TRBV7-2	ASSLVVTFGELF
.	TRBV25-1	ASSGDTSYNEQF
.	TRBV15	ATSGSLGMRGLNEQF
.	TRBV30	AWKVALPGGPRLLNEQF
few	TRBV5-1	ASSLGGGRAEDTQY